These 18 T cell receptor beta chains were sequenced from one sample in a study of blood T cell repertoires in COVID-19. Repertoires were generated with immunoSEQ multiplex PCR, while TCRdb's copy carries only in-frame clones and drops some. The sample has 150,000 to 200,000 clones; approximately 91% are singletons. The sample taken for sequencing was peripheral blood. Every receptor here comes from a man between 65 and 79 years old with active or convalescent COVID-19.

Only one count was recorded for this clone. CDR3 sequence (DNA): TGTGCCAGCAGCTTAGCAGGCGTGAACACCGGGGAGCTGTTTTTT. Protein product: CASSLAGVNTGELFF. The V gene is TRBV5-4, the J gene TRBJ2-2; D is undetermined. CDR3 size: 15 residues. The germline V and J ends were trimmed by 2 bases and 1 base, with 9 bases remaining between them. Per germline, CDR1 SGHNT and CDR2 YYREEE (reference sequence).

This chain joins TRBV5-1 and TRBJ1-1; no clear D. CDR1 and CDR2 from the germline V gene are SGHRS and YFSETQ. The CDR3 has 13 amino acids. The V gene lost 4 bases and the J gene lost 1 base, with 8 bases spanning the gap. CDR3 DNA sequence: TGCGCCAGCAGCCCGGTCTGGAACACTGAAGCTTTCTTT. Translation: CASSPVWNTEAFF.

The chain employs TRBV29-1 and TRBJ1-2; D call uncertain. CDR3 length equals 14 residues. Per the germline V gene, CDR1 is SQVTM and CDR2 is ANQGSEA. V was trimmed by 0 bases and J by 4 bases, leaving 12 bases between them. CDR3 DNA: TGCAGCGTTGAAGATCTCAGTTACAGCTATGGCTACACCTTC. This translates into CSVEDLSYSYGYTF.

This clone was seen just once. The chain links TRBV29-1 to TRBJ2-3, with 10 positions matching TRBD1. This CDR3 region has 16 residues. Germline CDR1 is SQVTM and CDR2 is ANQGSEA. J gave up 4 bases and V 6 bases, and 13 bases lay outside the gene matches. The CDR3 loop is CSVAGGQGDRADTQYF. CDR3 sequence (DNA): TGCAGCGTAGCCGGCGGACAGGGGGATAGGGCAGATACGCAGTATTTT.

This clone turned up a few times. CDR3 region: CASSPGRGLGYTF. DNA of the CDR3: TGTGCCAGCAGCCCGGGCAGGGGGCTCGGCTACACCTTC. The J gene is TRBJ1-2, the V gene TRBV6-2 or TRBV6-3; 8 nucleotides match TRBD1. There are 13 residues in the CDR3. The ends lost 6 bases at V and 8 bases at J; junction bases unmatched: 8. Germline CDR1 is MNHEY and CDR2 is SVGEGT.

The rearrangement uses TRBV5-1 and TRBJ2-2; D is undetermined. CDR1 SGHRS and CDR2 YFSETQ come from the germline V gene. The CDR3 has 14 amino acids. Between the trimmed V and J ends, which lost 3 bases and 1 base, there was a span of 7 bases. As DNA, the CDR3 is TGCGCCAGCAGCTGGCACAAGAACACCGGGGAGCTGTTTTTT. This translates into CASSWHKNTGELFF.

The chain employs TRBV29-1 and TRBJ2-5; D may be TRBD1 (6 bases). The V gene's germline CDR1 is SQVTM and CDR2 ANQGSEA. The CDR3 has 13 amino acids. The V and J ends lost 4 bases and 5 bases respectively, with 14 bases between them. Here the CDR3 reads CSVGGGSTETQYF. The CDR3, as DNA: TGCAGCGTTGGAGGGGGAAGTACGGAGACCCAGTACTTC.

The chain links TRBV3-1 (or the pseudogene TRBV3-2) to TRBJ2-1; possible D gene TRBD1, 6 bases. Germline V gene lookup returns CDR1 LGHDT and CDR2 YNNKEL (reference sequence). The CDR3 is 15 amino acids. V lost 5 bases, J lost 2 bases, and 13 bases lay in between. CDR3: CASSSTGFPYNEQFF. The CDR3 nucleotides read TGTGCCAGCAGCTCAACAGGGTTTCCCTACAATGAGCAGTTCTTC.

The CDR3, as DNA: TGTGCCAGCAGTCACCCGACAGGACCCTCTGGAAACACCATATATTTT. Protein sequence: CASSHPTGPSGNTIYF. The chain joins TRBV11-2 to TRBJ1-3; D perhaps matches TRBD1 (6 bases). Between the trimmed V and J ends, which lost 6 bases and 0 bases, there was a span of 15 bases. Germline V lookup: CDR1 SGHAT, CDR2 FQNNGV. This CDR3 has 16 residues.

Here the CDR3 reads CASSQAAYVGGNEQFF. The CDR3 region has the DNA TGCGCCAGCAGCCAGGCGGCCTACGTGGGTGGAAATGAGCAGTTCTTC. The chain carries TRBV4-3 and TRBJ2-1; no clear D gene. Germline CDR1 reads LGHNA; CDR2 reads YSLEER. The CDR3 has 16 amino acids. V was trimmed by 3 bases and J by 7 bases, leaving 19 bases between them.

The V call is TRBV19, the J call TRBJ2-7; 9 bases are shared with TRBD2. The V segment lost 4 bases and the J segment 4 bases; nucleotides outside the gene matches: 5. Germline CDR1 and CDR2: LNHDA and SQIVND (reference sequence). CDR3 size: 14 residues. The CDR3 is CASSTLGLAYEQYF. The CDR3 region has the DNA TGTGCCAGTAGTACACTGGGACTAGCTTACGAGCAGTACTTC.

This chain joins TRBV7-8 and TRBJ2-5; 7 bases are shared with TRBD1. Germline V gene sequence: CDR1 SGHVS, CDR2 FQNEAQ. This CDR3 region has 16 residues. Trimming at V came to 1 base and at J to 4 bases, leaving 9 bases not matched to a gene. CDR3 nucleotides: TGTGCCAGCAGCTTAGTGTTACAGGGGAACGGAGAGACCCAGTACTTC. Translated, it gives CASSLVLQGNGETQYF.

This chain uses TRBV4-3 with TRBJ2-3; 7 bases align to TRBD1. Germline V gene lookup returns CDR1 LGHNA and CDR2 YSLEER. Trimming cost V 0 bases and J 6 bases; bases outside gene matches: 9. This CDR3 spans 16 amino acids. The CDR3 loop is CASSQEGGRVGDTQYF. The CDR3, as DNA: TGCGCCAGCAGCCAAGAAGGGGGCCGAGTTGGGGATACGCAGTATTTT.

CDR3 in amino acids: CATSDPPGQGTGELFF. The CDR3 DNA is TGTGCCACCAGTGATCCACCGGGACAGGGAACCGGGGAGCTGTTTTTT. The chain has TRBV24-1 and TRBJ2-2, with 9 bases identical to TRBD1. J gave up 5 bases and V 3 bases, and 6 bases lay outside the gene matches. Germline CDR1 KGHDR, CDR2 SFDVKD. This CDR3 is 16 amino acids long.

V and J are TRBV15 and TRBJ1-5; 7 bases agree with TRBD1. V shed 3 bases and J 0 bases; nucleotides not matched to a gene: 8. This CDR3 region has 17 residues. Germline V gene lookup returns CDR1 LNHNV and CDR2 YYDKDF (reference sequence). The CDR3 region is CATSSSGQRYSNQPQHF. The CDR3 nucleotides read TGTGCCACCAGCAGTTCGGGACAGCGCTATAGCAATCAGCCCCAGCATTTT.

CDR3: CASSYPGTSGRTSSYNEQFF. The CDR3 nucleotides read TGTGCCAGCAGTTATCCTGGGACTAGCGGGAGGACTAGCTCCTACAATGAGCAGTTCTTC. The chain employs TRBV28 and TRBJ2-1; 15 bases match TRBD2. This CDR3 contains 20 residues. The trim removed 4 bases at V and 0 bases at J, leaving 10 bases unmatched. The germline V gene has CDR1 MDHEN and CDR2 SYDVKM.

This clone is a singleton in its sample. The chain employs TRBV7-6 and TRBJ2-7; D possibly corresponds to TRBD1 (6 bases). Deletions cut 1 base from V and 8 bases from J, with 18 bases between. The CDR3 contains 15 residues. Germline CDR1 and CDR2: SGHVS and FNYEAQ. The CDR3 region has the DNA TGTGCCAGCAGCTTAGGGTCCGGGACACGTTCTCAGCAGTACTTC. It yields the protein CASSLGSGTRSQQYF.

The CDR3 bases are TGTGCCACCAGTGACCCCCTCGTTTCTGGAAACACCATATATTTT. It encodes CATSDPLVSGNTIYF. The chain recombines TRBV24-1 with TRBJ1-3; D is undetermined. Germline CDR1 is KGHDR and CDR2 is SFDVKD. The ends were cut back, 4 bases at V and 1 base at J, with 10 bases in the middle. The CDR3 runs 15 residues.